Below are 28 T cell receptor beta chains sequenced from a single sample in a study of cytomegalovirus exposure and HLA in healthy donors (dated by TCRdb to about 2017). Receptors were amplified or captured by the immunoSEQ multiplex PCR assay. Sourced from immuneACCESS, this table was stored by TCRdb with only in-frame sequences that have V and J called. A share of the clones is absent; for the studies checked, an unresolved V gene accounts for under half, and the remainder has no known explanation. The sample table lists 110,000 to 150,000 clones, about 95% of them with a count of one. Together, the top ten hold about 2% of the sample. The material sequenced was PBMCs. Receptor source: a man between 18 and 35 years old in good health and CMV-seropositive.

The CDR3 sequence is CAIRRTDRTEAFF. For the CDR3, the DNA is TGTGCCATCAGGAGGACAGACCGGACTGAAGCTTTCTTT. The chain joins TRBV10-3 to TRBJ1-1; tentative D call: TRBD1 (6 bases). CDR1 ENHRY and CDR2 SYGVKD come from the germline V gene. Trimming took 6 bases from V and 5 from J, leaving 13 bases between them. The CDR3 covers 13 residues.

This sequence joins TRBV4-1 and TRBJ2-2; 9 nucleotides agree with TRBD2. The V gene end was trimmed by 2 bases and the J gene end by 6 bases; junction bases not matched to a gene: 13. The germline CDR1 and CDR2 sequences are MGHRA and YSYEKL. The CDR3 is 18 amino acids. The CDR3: CASSQPRLSGSWAGELFF. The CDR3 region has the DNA TGCGCCAGCAGCCAACCGCGCCTTAGCGGGAGTTGGGCCGGGGAGCTGTTTTTT.

CDR3 in DNA: TGTGCCAGCAGCTTAGGGTGGGACAGGGAAAGTCCCCAGCATTTT. Protein: CASSLGWDRESPQHF. This sequence joins TRBV7-9 and TRBJ1-5, with 9 bases lining up with TRBD1. Germline values: CDR1 SEHNR, CDR2 FQNEAQ (reference sequence). This CDR3 region has 15 residues. Trimming took 1 base from V and 10 from J; bases not matched to a gene: 8. Together with reference TRBV7-9 and TRBJ1-5, the CDR3 gives the full variable domain: DTGVSQNPRHKITKRGQNVTFRCDPISEHNRLYWYRQTLGQGPEFLTYFQNEAQLEKSRLLSDRFSAERPKGSFSTLEIQRTEQGDSAMYLCASSLGWDRESPQHFGDGTRLSIL.

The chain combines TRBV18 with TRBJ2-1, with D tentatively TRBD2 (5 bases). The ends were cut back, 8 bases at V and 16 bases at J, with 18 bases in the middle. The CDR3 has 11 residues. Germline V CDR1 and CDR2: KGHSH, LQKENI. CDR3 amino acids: CASRGIRGGFF. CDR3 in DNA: TGTGCCAGCAGAGGGATTAGAGGAGGTTTCTTC.

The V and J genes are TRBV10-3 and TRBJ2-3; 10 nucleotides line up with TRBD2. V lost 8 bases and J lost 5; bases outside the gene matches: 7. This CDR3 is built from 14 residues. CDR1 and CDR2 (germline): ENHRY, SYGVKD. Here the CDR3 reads CAISGLADRDTQYF. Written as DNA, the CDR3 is TGTGCCATCTCCGGACTAGCGGACCGAGATACGCAGTATTTT.

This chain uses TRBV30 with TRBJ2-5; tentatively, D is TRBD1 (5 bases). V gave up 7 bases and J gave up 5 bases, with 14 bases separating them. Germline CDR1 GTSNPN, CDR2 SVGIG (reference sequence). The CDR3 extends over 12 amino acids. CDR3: CAFLQDAETQYF. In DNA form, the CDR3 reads TGTGCCTTTCTACAGGATGCGGAGACCCAGTACTTC. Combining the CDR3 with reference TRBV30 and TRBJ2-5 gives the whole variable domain SQTIHQWPATLVQPVGSPLSLECTVEGTSNPNLYWYRQAAGRGLQLLFYSVGIGQISSEVPQNLSASRPQDRQFILSSKKLLLSDSGFYLCAFLQDAETQYFGPGTRLLVL.

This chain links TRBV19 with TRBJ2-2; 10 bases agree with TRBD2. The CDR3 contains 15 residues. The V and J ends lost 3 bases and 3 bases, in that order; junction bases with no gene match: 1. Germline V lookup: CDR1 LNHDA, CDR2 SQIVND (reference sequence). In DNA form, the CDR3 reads TGTGCCAGTAGTATTGGGACTAGCGACACCGGGGAGCTGTTTTTT. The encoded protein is CASSIGTSDTGELFF.

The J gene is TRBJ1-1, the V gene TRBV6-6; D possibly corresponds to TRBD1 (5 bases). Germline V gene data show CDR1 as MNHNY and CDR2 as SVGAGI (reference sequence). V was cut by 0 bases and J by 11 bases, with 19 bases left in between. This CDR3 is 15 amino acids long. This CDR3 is CASSYSKGDSKFAFF. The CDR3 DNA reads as TGTGCCAGCAGTTACTCGAAAGGGGATAGTAAGTTCGCTTTCTTT.

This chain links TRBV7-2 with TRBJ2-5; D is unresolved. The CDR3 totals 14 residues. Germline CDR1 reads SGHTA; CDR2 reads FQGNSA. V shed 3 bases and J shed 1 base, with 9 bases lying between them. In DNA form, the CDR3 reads TGTGCCAGCAGCTTCAATCTAGGCCAAGAGACCCAGTACTTC. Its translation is CASSFNLGQETQYF.

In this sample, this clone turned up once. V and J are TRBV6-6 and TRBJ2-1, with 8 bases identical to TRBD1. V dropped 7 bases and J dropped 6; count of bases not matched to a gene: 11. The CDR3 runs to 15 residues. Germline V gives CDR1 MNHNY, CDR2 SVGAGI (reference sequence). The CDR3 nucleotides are TGTGCCAGCACCCAGGGGGGCAGGGGGCGCAATGAGCAGTTCTTC. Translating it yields CASTQGGRGRNEQFF.

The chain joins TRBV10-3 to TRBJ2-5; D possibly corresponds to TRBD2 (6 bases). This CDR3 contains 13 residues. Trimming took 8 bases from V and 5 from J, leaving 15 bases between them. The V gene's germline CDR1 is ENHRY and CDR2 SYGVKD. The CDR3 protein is CAIRPVAEETQYF. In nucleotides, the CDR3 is TGTGCCATCCGTCCCGTAGCGGAGGAGACCCAGTACTTC.

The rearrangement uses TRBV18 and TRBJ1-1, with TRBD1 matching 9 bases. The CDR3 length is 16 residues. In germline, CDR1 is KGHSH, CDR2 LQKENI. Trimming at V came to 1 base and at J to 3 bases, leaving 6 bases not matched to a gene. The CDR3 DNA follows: TGTGCCAGCTCACCACTACAGGGGGCGGGAGACACTGAAGCTTTCTTT. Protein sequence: CASSPLQGAGDTEAFF.

The CDR3 protein is CASSSPQRNYGYTF. CDR3 sequence (DNA): TGTGCCAGCAGTTCCCCGCAGAGGAACTATGGCTACACCTTC. The chain employs TRBV28 and TRBJ1-2, with D unclear. The germline CDR1 and CDR2 sequences are MDHEN and SYDVKM. The CDR3 covers 14 residues. The V end was cut by 4 bases, the J end by 2 bases, with 11 bases between.

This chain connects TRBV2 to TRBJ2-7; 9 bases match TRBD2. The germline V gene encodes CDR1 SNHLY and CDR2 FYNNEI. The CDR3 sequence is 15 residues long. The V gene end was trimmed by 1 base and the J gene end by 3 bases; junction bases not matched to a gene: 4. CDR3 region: CASSEVLAGDYEQYF. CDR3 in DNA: TGTGCCAGCAGTGAAGTATTAGCGGGAGACTACGAGCAGTACTTC.

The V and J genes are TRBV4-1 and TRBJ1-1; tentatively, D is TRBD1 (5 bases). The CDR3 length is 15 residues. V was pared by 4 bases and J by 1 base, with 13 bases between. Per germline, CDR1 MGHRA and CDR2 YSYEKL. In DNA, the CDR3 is TGCGCCAGCAGCCTACCACAGGTGCCGAACACTGAAGCTTTCTTT. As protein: CASSLPQVPNTEAFF.

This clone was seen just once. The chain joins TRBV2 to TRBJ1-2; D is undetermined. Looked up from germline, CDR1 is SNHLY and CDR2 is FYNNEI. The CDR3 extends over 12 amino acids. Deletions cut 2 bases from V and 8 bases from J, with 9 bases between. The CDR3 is CASSEWNSGYTF. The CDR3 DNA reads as TGTGCCAGCAGTGAATGGAACAGCGGCTACACCTTC.

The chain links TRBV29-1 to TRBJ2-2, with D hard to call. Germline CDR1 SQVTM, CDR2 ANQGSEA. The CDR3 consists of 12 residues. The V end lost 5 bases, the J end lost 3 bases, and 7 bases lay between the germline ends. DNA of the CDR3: TGCAGCGTTCCTTTGTACACCGGGGAGCTGTTTTTT. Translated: CSVPLYTGELFF.

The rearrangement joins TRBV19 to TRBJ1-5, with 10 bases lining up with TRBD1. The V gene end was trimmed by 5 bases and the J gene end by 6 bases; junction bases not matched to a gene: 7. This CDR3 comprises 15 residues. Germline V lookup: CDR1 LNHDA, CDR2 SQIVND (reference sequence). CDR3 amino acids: CASSRQGAAGQPQHF. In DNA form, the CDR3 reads TGTGCCAGTAGTCGACAGGGGGCCGCGGGTCAGCCCCAGCATTTT.

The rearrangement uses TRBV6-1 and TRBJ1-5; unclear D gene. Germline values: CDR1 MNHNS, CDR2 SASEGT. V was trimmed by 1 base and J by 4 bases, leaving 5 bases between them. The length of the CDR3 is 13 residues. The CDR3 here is CASSEVRNQPQHF. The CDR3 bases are TGTGCCAGCAGTGAAGTCCGTAATCAGCCCCAGCATTTT.

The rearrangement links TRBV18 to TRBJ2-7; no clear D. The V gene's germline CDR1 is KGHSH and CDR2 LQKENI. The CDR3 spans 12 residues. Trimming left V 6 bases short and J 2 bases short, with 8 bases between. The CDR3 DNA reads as TGTGCCAGCTCGGGCGAACCCTACGAGCAGTACTTC. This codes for CASSGEPYEQYF.

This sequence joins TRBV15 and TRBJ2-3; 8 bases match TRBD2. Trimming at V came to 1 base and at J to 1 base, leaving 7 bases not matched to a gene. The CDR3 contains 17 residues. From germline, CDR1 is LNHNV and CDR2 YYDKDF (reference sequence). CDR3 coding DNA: TGTGCCACCAGCAGAGGGCCCCGGGAGGGCGGCACAGATACGCAGTATTTT. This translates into CATSRGPREGGTDTQYF. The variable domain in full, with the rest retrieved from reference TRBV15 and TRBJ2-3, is DAMVIQNPRYQVTQFGKPVTLSCSQTLNHNVMYWYQQKSSQAPKLLFHYYDKDFNNEADTPDNFQSRRPNTSFCFLDIRSPGLGDTAMYLCATSRGPREGGTDTQYFGPGTRLTVL.

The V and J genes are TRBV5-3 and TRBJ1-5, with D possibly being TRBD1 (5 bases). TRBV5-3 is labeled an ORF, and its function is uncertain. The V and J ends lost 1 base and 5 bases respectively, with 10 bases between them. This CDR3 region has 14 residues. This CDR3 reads CARSLRQGDQPQHF. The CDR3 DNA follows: TGTGCCAGAAGCTTGCGTCAGGGTGATCAGCCCCAGCATTTT.

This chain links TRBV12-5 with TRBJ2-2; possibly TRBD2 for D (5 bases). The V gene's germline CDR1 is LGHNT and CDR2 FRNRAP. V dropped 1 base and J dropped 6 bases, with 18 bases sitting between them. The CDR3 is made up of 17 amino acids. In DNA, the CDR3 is TGTGCTAGTGGTTTGGCGTACTCCGGACTCCCTCCCGGGGAGCTGTTTTTT. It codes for CASGLAYSGLPPGELFF.

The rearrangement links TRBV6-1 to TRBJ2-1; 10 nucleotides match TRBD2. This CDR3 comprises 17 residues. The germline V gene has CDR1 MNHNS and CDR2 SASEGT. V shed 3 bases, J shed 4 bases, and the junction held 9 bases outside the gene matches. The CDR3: CASSEEILAGDYNEQFF. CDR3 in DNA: TGTGCCAGCAGTGAGGAAATTCTAGCGGGAGATTACAATGAGCAGTTCTTC.

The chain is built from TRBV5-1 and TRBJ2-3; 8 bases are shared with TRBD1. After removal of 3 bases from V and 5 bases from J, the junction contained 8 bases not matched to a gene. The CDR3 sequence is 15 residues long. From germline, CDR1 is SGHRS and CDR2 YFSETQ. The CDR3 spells CASSSDRAGQDTQYF. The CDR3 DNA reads TGCGCCAGCAGCTCGGACAGGGCCGGCCAAGATACGCAGTATTTT.

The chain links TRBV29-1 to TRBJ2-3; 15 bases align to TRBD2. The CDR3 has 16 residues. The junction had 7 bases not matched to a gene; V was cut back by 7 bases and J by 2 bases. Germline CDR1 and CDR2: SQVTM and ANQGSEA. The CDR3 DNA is TGCAGCGGAACTGGGACTAGCGGGAGGATCACAGATACGCAGTATTTT. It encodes CSGTGTSGRITDTQYF.

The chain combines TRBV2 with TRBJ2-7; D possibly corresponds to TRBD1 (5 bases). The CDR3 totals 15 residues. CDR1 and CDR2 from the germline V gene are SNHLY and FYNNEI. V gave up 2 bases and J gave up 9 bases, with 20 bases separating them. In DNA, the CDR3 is TGTGCCAGCAGTGAAATCGGACACATACTACGATGGCAGTACTTC. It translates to CASSEIGHILRWQYF.

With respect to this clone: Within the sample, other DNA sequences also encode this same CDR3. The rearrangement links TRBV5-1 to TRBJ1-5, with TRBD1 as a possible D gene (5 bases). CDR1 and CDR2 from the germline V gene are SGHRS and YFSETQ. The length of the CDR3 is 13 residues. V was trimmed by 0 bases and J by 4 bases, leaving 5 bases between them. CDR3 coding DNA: TGCGCCAGCAGCTTGGACAGGAATCAGCCCCAGCATTTT. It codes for CASSLDRNQPQHF.